This TCR beta chain stems from a study of blood T cell repertoires in COVID-19 (dated by TCRdb to 2020 to 2021). Broadly, across the study: Collaborator samples came from the United States, Italy and Spain and covered acute and convalescent phases of COVID-19. Deeply sampled blood TCRbeta repertoires from subjects exposed to, actively infected with, or recovered from COVID-19 were included in the dataset. A de-identified subject ID, COVID-19 status, age in years and sex were almost always included in the sample metadata. Where available, HLA class I and class II types were obtained from metadata supplied by the sample provider rather than from assay-based typing. Samples came from the ongoing ImmuneRACE study (first 160 participants) plus 1,254 subjects from 6 global collaborators. The material from the prospective study consisted of cDNA or gDNA derived from T cells, B-cell-depleted T cells, or PBMCs. The repertoires were released in a freely available public database meant as a resource for research on the immune response to SARS-CoV-2. General findings and caveats noted by the study authors: The quantity of clinical and demographic metadata differed by source and by participant and was supplied without curation.

About this clone: It has no known antigen specificity. No base quality values were provided; no much bigger clone lies one nucleotide off.

Participants in the prospective study were enrolled through a virtual design, were aged about 18 to 100 years, and lived in approximately 24 United States geographic areas. To assign participants to cohorts, the prospective study relied on clinical history that participants themselves reported in a screening survey and a study questionnaire. For ImmuneRACE Cohort 3, a participant was defined as recovered based on two consecutive negative NP/OP PCR tests, clearance by a healthcare professional, or resolution of symptoms. In the prospective study, mobile phlebotomists collected whole blood, serum and a nasopharyngeal or oropharyngeal swab from each participant. Prospective study participants could optionally give additional blood draws and questionnaires over an approximately 2-month period. Prospective study blood samples were shipped either frozen or at room temperature before DNA extraction. TCRbeta CDR3 regions were amplified from genomic DNA by means of the immunoSEQ Assay, a bias-controlled multiplex PCR. Per the source publication's procedure: The number of nucleated cells in each sample was estimated by amplification of reference gene primers within the assay. To quantify the absolute abundance of each unique TCRbeta CDR3 rearrangement, sequence reads were collapsed and filtered. For each sample, productive Simpson clonality was calculated by taking the square root of Simpson's diversity index across productive rearrangements. Not all clones reach the TCRdb copy of this immuneACCESS table, which keeps in-frame sequences only. Checked studies attribute under half of the gap to unresolved V genes and leave the rest unexplained. V, J and clone size reflect that table, while D and trimming were determined from the DNA. The sample table holds about 390,000 clones, of which 87% were seen once. In total, the top ten clones hold about a tenth of the sample.

The clonotype comes from a woman between 45 and 65 years old who had recovered from COVID-19. The sequenced material came from PBMCs or T cells enriched from blood (not recorded which).

The CDR3 reads CASSVGGTSNEQFF. The nucleotide sequence reads TGTGCCAGCAGCGTAGGCGGGACTAGCAATGAGCAGTTCTTC. This sequence uses TRBV9 and TRBJ2-1; the central 8 bases match TRBD2. Ends trimmed: V by 0 bases, J by 6 bases; bases unmatched to a gene: 2. CDR1 is given as SGDLS and CDR2 as YYNGEE, both from the germline V gene. Including cysteine and phenylalanine, the CDR3 has 14 amino acids. The CDR3 DNA has 42 bases and is translated from base 1.